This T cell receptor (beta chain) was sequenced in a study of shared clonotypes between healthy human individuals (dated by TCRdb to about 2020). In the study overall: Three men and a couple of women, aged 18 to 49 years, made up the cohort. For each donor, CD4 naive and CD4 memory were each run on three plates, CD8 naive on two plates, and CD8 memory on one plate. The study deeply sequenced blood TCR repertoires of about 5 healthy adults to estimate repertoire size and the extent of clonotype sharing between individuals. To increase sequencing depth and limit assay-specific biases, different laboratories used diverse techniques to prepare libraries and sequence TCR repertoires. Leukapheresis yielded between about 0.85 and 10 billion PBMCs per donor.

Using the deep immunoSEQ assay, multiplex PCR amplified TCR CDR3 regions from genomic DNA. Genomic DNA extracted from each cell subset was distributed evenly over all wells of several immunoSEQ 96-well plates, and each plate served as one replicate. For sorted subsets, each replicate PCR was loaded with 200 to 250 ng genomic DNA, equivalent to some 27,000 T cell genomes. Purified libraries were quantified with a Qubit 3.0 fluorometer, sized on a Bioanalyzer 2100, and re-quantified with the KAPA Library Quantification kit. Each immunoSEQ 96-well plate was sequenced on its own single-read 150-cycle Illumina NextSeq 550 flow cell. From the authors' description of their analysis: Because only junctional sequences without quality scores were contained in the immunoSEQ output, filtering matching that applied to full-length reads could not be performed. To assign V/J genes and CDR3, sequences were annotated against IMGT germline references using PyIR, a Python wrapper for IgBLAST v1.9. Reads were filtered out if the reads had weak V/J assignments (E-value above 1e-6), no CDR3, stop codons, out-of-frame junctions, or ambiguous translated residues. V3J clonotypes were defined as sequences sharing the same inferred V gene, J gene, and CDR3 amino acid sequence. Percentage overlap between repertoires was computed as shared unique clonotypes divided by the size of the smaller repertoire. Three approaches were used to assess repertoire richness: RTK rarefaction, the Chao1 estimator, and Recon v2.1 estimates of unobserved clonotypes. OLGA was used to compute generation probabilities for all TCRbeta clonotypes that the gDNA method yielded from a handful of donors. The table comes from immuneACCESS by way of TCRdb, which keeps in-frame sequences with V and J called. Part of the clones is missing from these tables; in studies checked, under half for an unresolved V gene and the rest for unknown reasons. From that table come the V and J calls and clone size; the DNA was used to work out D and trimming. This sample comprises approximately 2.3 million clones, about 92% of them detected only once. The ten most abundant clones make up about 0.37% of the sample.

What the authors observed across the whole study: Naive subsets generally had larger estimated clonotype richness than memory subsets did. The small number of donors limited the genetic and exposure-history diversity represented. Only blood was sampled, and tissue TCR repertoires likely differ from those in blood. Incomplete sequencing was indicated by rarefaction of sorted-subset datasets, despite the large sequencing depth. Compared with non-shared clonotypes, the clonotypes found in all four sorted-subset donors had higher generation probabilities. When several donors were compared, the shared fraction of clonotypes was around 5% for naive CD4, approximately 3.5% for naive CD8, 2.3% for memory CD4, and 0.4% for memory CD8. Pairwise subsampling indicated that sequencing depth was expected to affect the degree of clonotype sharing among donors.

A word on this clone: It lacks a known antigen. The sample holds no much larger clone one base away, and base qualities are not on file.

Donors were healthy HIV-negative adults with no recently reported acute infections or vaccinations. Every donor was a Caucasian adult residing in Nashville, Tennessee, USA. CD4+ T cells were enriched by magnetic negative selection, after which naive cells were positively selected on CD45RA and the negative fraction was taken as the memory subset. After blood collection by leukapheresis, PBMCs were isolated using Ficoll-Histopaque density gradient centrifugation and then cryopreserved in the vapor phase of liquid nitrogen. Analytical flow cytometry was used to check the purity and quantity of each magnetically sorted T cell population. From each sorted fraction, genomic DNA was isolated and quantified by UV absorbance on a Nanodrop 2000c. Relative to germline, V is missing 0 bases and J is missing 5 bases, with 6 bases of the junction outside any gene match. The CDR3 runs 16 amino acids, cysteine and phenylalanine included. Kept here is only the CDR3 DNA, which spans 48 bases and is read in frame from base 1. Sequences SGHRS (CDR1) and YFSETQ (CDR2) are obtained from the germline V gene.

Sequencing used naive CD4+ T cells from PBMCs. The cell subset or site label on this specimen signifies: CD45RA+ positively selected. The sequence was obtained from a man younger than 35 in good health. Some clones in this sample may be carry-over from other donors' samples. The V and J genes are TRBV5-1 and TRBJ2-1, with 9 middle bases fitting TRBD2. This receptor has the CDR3 CASSLAASGAHNEQFF. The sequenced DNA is TGCGCCAGCAGCTTGGCCGCTAGCGGGGCCCACAATGAGCAGTTCTTC.